These 14 T cell receptor beta chains originate from one sample sequenced in a study of blood T cell repertoires in COVID-19. Repertoires were generated with immunoSEQ multiplex PCR, while TCRdb's copy carries only in-frame clones and drops some. The repertoire consists of some 100,000 clones, with roughly four fifths occurring once and the leading ten covering approximately 13%. The sequencing sample was made of peripheral blood. These receptors originate from a human donor in a cohort sampled during active COVID-19.

The chain combines TRBV6-5 with TRBJ2-3; 7 positions agree with TRBD1. Germline loops: CDR1 MNHEY, CDR2 SVGAGI. This CDR3 spans 15 amino acids. V was pared by 5 bases and J by 0 bases, with 5 bases of the junction left unmatched. The CDR3 spells CASSPGQFSTDTQYF. Here the CDR3 DNA reads TGTGCCAGCAGTCCGGGACAGTTTAGCACAGATACGCAGTATTTT.

V usage is TRBV3-1 (or the pseudogene TRBV3-2) and J usage is TRBJ1-1; the match to TRBD1 covers 8 bases. This CDR3 comprises 17 residues. Germline trimming cut 5 bases from V and 4 bases from J; bases unmatched to any gene: 15. Germline-derived CDR1 and CDR2 are LGHDT and YNNKEL (reference sequence). The CDR3 DNA sequence: TGTGCCAGCAGCAAGAGACAGGGGAGTATAGGGGGCACTGAAGCTTTCTTT. Amino acid sequence: CASSKRQGSIGGTEAFF.

This clone was detected a few times. The V and J genes are TRBV19 and TRBJ1-4; possibly TRBD1 for D (5 bases). The V gene's germline CDR1 is LNHDA and CDR2 SQIVND (reference sequence). The V end lost 3 bases, the J end lost 2 bases, and 7 bases lay between the germline ends. CDR3 length: 14 amino acids. CDR3 in DNA: TGTGCCAGTAGTATTTGGGGCACTAATGAAAAACTGTTTTTT. The encoded protein is CASSIWGTNEKLFF.

This clone appeared a few times. The chain couples TRBV3-1 (or the pseudogene TRBV3-2) to TRBJ1-5; D is unresolved. This CDR3 has 13 residues. The ends were cut back, 4 bases at V and 5 bases at J, with 9 bases in the middle. The germline V gene has CDR1 LGHDT and CDR2 YNNKEL (reference sequence). The CDR3 sequence is CASSLMRDQPQHF. The CDR3 DNA sequence: TGTGCCAGCAGCCTTATGCGGGATCAGCCCCAGCATTTT.

V is TRBV6-2 or TRBV6-3 and J is TRBJ2-7, with 8 bases that match TRBD1. This CDR3 is built from 14 residues. Germline V gives CDR1 MNHEY, CDR2 SVGEGT. J lost 6 bases, V lost 5 bases, and 9 bases had no gene match. The CDR3 bases are TGTGCCAGCAGTCCCTGGACAGGGTGGGGCGAGCAGTACTTC. Translation gives CASSPWTGWGEQYF.

The chain uses TRBV3-1 (or the pseudogene TRBV3-2) and TRBJ1-2, with 7 bases fitting TRBD1. The J segment lost 8 bases and the V segment lost 0 bases, leaving 6 bases of the junction unmatched. CDR3 length: 14 amino acids. Germline values: CDR1 LGHDT, CDR2 YNNKEL (reference sequence). The CDR3 region is CASSQDEGADGYTF. The CDR3, as DNA: TGTGCCAGCAGCCAAGATGAGGGGGCGGACGGCTACACCTTC.

This chain links TRBV7-9 with TRBJ1-2; D not certain. V lost 5 bases and J 3 bases, leaving 13 bases between the germline ends. This CDR3 comprises 14 residues. CDR1 SEHNR and CDR2 FQNEAQ come from the germline V gene (reference sequence). CDR3 DNA: TGTGCCAGCAGCCGTTCCCGGGTCGACTATGGCTACACCTTC. It is translated as CASSRSRVDYGYTF.

The chain carries TRBV6-5 and TRBJ2-2; 7 nucleotides match TRBD1. The germline gives CDR1 MNHEY, CDR2 SVGAGI. The CDR3 loop spans 15 amino acids. V was pared by 6 bases and J by 4 bases, with 8 bases of the junction left unmatched. CDR3 sequence (DNA): TGTGCCAGCAGCCTTAAGACAGGGTCCACCGGGGAGCTGTTTTTT. Translated, it gives CASSLKTGSTGELFF.

This clone was counted a few times. V usage is TRBV5-6 and J usage is TRBJ2-2; tentatively, D is TRBD2 (7 bases). There are 17 residues in the CDR3. Germline CDR1 SGHDT, CDR2 YYEEEE. Trimming cost V 0 bases and J 0 bases, with 12 bases left between them. CDR3 nucleotides: TGTGCCAGCAGCTTGGAAGGGGGGGCCACGAACACCGGGGAGCTGTTTTTT. This translates into CASSLEGGATNTGELFF. Drawing the rest from reference TRBV5-6 and TRBJ2-2, the complete variable domain is DAGVTQSPTHLIKTRGQQVTLRCSPKSGHDTVSWYQQALGQGPQFIFQYYEEEERQRGNFPDRFSGHQFPNYSSELNVNALLLGDSALYLCASSLEGGATNTGELFFGEGSRLTVL.

The chain has TRBV2 and TRBJ1-2; D is unresolved. The germline V gene encodes CDR1 SNHLY and CDR2 FYNNEI. V was shortened by 5 bases and J by 0 bases, with 10 bases between the two germline ends. This CDR3 is built from 14 residues. The CDR3 loop reads CASSYNRANYGYTF. In nucleotides, the CDR3 is TGTGCCAGCAGTTATAACAGAGCTAACTATGGCTACACCTTC.

V gene TRBV27 combines with J gene TRBJ1-6; the D gene is possibly TRBD1 (6 bases). This CDR3 region has 13 residues. Trimming cost V 3 bases and J 8 bases, with 8 bases left between them. Germline V CDR1 and CDR2: MNHEY, SMNVEV (reference sequence). For the CDR3, the DNA is TGTGCCAGCAGTTTCAACAGGGATTCACCCCTCCACTTT. It encodes CASSFNRDSPLHF.

This clone has just a few counts. V gene TRBV18 combines with J gene TRBJ1-2, with 9 bases that match TRBD1. CDR1 is KGHSH and CDR2 is LQKENI in the germline V gene. The ends lost 1 base at V and 4 bases at J; junction bases unmatched: 13. The length of the CDR3 is 18 residues. The CDR3 DNA reads TGTGCCAGCTCACCACTAGCCGGGACAGGGCAGGTCGGCTATGGCTACACCTTC. It translates to CASSPLAGTGQVGYGYTF.

V and J are TRBV27 and TRBJ1-2; D is uncertain. Looked up from germline, CDR1 is MNHEY and CDR2 is SMNVEV (reference sequence). Trimming shortened V by 4 bases and J by 4 bases, and 10 bases separated the two germline ends. This CDR3 has 13 residues. CDR3 bases: TGTGCCAGCAGTTCCCCGACGGGCTATGGCTACACCTTC. Protein: CASSSPTGYGYTF.

J is TRBJ1-2 and V is TRBV12-3 or TRBV12-4; D gene uncertain. Trimming took 4 bases from V and 1 from J, leaving 4 bases between them. The CDR3 consists of 12 residues. CDR3 protein: CASSSSNYGYTF. CDR3 DNA sequence: TGTGCCAGCAGTTCGAGTAACTATGGCTACACCTTC.